This T cell receptor beta chain derives from a study of T-cell memory formation after mild COVID-19. This clonotype was detected a few times. TCRdb reprocessed the 5' RACE reads with MiXCR, giving one entry per CDR3 protein. Here the sample spans roughly 51,000 distinct CDR3 sequences, 5.5% to 7.5% being singletons. Germline CDR1 and CDR2: DFQATT and SNEGSKA (reference sequence). The CDR3 is 16 residues long. With 4 bases removed from V and 4 bases from J, the gap between germline ends came to 22 bases. Sequenced input: PBMCs or a T cell subset sorted from them (not recorded which). This chain links TRBV20-1 with TRBJ2-5, with D possibly matching TRBD1 (5 bases). This TCR came from a man younger than 35 who had mild COVID-19 (a few samples of this study predate the infection). Cell type and time point are not known. CDR3 sequence (DNA): TGCAGTGCTACCCCGCTTGACTCCAAGGGGCGAGAGACCCAGTACTTC. Protein product: CSATPLDSKGRETQYF.